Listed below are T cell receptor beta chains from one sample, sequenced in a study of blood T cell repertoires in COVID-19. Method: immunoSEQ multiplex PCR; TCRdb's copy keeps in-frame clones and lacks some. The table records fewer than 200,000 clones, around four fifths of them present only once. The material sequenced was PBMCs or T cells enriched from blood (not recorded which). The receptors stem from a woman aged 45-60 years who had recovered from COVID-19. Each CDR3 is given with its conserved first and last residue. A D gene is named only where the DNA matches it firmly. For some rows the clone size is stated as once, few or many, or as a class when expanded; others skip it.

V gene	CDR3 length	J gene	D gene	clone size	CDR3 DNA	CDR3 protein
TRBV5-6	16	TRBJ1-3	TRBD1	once	TGTGCCAGCAGCTATCCGGGACAGGGCTCGGGAAACACCATATATTTT	CASSYPGQGSGNTIYF
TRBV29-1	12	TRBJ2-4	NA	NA	TGCAGCGCCTTGTCGACAGGCAACATTCAGTACTTC	CSALSTGNIQYF
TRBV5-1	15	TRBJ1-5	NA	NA	TGCGCCAGCCGAGAAACGTCAGGCGATAATCAGCCCCAGCATTTT	CASRETSGDNQPQHF
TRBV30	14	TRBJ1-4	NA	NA	TGTGCCTGGAGTAAGGCCGGGGCTAATGAAAAACTGTTTTTT	CAWSKAGANEKLFF
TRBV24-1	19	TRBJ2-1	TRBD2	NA	TGTGCCACCAGTGATGCCCCCCGAAGCGGGAGGCGCCTGCACAATGAGCAGTTCTTC	CATSDAPRSGRRLHNEQFF
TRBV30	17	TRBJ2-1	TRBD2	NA	TGTGCCTGGAGTGAGGGAGCGACTAGCGGCTCCTACAATGAGCAGTTCTTC	CAWSEGATSGSYNEQFF
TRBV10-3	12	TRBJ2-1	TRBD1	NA	TGTGCCATCAGGGAGACCGGGACAGAGCAATTCTTC	CAIRETGTEQFF
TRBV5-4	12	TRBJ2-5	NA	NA	TGTGCCAGCAGCTCCTTGCAAGAGACCCAGTACTTC	CASSSLQETQYF
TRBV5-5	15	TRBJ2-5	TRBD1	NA	TGTGCCAGCAGCCCAGGGACAGGGGGAACGGAGACCCAGTACTTC	CASSPGTGGTETQYF
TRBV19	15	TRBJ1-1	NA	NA	TGTGCCAGTAGTATCACGGACAGACAGAACACTGAAGCTTTCTTT	CASSITDRQNTEAFF
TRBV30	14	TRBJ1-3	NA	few	TGTGCCTGGATCATCTCGACAGCCGGAAACACCATATATTTT	CAWIISTAGNTIYF
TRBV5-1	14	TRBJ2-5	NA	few	TGCGCCAGCAGCTTAAGCACTTCACAAGAGACCCAGTACTTC	CASSLSTSQETQYF
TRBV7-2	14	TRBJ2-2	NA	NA	TGTGCCAGCAGATGGGCGCGAAACACCGGGGAGCTGTTTTTT	CASRWARNTGELFF
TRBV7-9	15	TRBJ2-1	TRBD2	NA	TGTGCCAGCAGCCAACCGGCGGGGGTGGGGCATGAGCAGTTCTTC	CASSQPAGVGHEQFF
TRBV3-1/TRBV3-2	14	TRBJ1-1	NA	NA	TGTGCCAGCAGCCAAGGAGTAGGGGGCACTGAAGCTTTCTTT	CASSQGVGGTEAFF
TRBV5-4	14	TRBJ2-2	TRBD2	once	TGTGCCAGCAGCCAGGAGGGGTGGAGCGGGAAACTGTTTTTT	CASSQEGWSGKLFF
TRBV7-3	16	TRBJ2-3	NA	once	TGTGCCAGCAGCTTAACCGGGACGGGAGTTGTGGATACGCAGTATTTT	CASSLTGTGVVDTQYF
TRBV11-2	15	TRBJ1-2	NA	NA	TGTGCCAGCAGCTTAGATTCGTGGGGGGATGGTGGCTACACCTTC	CASSLDSWGDGGYTF
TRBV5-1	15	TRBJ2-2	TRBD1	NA	TGCGCCAGCAGCTTGGACTATACAGGGGGTACCAAACTGTTTTTT	CASSLDYTGGTKLFF
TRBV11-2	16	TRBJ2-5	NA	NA	TGTGCCAGCGGCCAACCCACCACCGGGTTCCAAGAGACCCAGTACTTC	CASGQPTTGFQETQYF
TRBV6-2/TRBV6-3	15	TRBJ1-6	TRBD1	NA	TGTGCCAGCAGTTTGGGGACAGGGAGGAATTCACCCCTCCACTTT	CASSLGTGRNSPLHF
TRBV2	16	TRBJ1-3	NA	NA	TGTGCCAGCAAGCAAGCGGGAATGGACTCTGGAAACACCATATATTTT	CASKQAGMDSGNTIYF
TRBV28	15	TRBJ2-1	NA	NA	TGTGCCAGCAGTTTACCGGGGAGCTCCTACAATGAGCAGTTCTTC	CASSLPGSSYNEQFF
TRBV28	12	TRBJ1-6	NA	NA	TGTGCCAGCAGCTCGGGAAATTCACCCCTCCACTTT	CASSSGNSPLHF
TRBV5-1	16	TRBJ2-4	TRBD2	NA	TGCGCCAGCAGCTTGACGGGAGGGAATGCCAAAAACATTCAGTACTTC	CASSLTGGNAKNIQYF
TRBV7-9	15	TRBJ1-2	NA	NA	TGTGCCAGCAGCTTAGTCGGGACACTTATCTATGGCTACACCTTC	CASSLVGTLIYGYTF
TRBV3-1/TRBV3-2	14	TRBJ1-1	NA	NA	TGTGCCAGCAGCCAAAAAGGGGCCAATGGTGAAGCTTTCTTT	CASSQKGANGEAFF
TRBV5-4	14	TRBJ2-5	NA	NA	TGTGCCAGCAGCTTGGTTACAGGGAGAGAGACCCAGTACTTC	CASSLVTGRETQYF
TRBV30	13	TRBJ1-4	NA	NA	TGTGCCTGGAGGGGGGGGCTGAATGAAAAACTGTTTTTT	CAWRGGLNEKLFF
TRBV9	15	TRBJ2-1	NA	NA	TGTGCCAGCAGCGTAGTCCCGAGCTCCTACAATGAGCAGTTCTTC	CASSVVPSSYNEQFF
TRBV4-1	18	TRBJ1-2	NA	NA	TGCGCCAGCAGCCAAGTCCTTCGGGGCCCGATCGGGGGGTATGGCTACACCTTC	CASSQVLRGPIGGYGYTF
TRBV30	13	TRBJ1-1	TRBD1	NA	TGTGCCTGTTCCCCGGGACAGGGCTCTGAAGCTTTCTTT	CACSPGQGSEAFF
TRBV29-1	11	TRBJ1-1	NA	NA	TGCAGCGTTTGGGACACAAGGAGAGCTTTCTTT	CSVWDTRRAFF
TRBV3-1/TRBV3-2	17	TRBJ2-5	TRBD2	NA	TGTGCCAGCAGCCAAGGACTAGCGGGGCCCTTAGGAGAGACCCAGTACTTC	CASSQGLAGPLGETQYF
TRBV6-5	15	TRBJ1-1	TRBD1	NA	TGTGCCAGCAGTTGGGGGGACAGGGGATACACTGAAGCTTTCTTT	CASSWGDRGYTEAFF
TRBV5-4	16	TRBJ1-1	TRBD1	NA	TGTGCCAGCAGCCTGGAGACAGGGGGCGAGAACACTGAAGCTTTCTTT	CASSLETGGENTEAFF
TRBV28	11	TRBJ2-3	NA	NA	TGTGCCAGCAGTCCTCGGGATACGCAGTATTTT	CASSPRDTQYF
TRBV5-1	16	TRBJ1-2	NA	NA	TGCGCCAGCAGCCCCAAGGATACAGGGCCGGCGTATGGCTACACCTTC	CASSPKDTGPAYGYTF
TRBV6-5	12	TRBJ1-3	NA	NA	TGTGCCAGCAGCCCAGCTGGAAACACCATATATTTT	CASSPAGNTIYF
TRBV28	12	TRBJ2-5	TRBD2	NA	TGTGCCACCTACACGGGGGGAAAGACCCAGTACTTC	CATYTGGKTQYF
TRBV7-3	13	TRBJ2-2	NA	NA	TGTGCCAGCAGCGCCGGACACTATGGGGAGCTGTTTTTT	CASSAGHYGELFF
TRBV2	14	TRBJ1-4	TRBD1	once	TGTGCCAGGAGAACGGGACAGAAATCCGAAAAACTGTTTTTT	CARRTGQKSEKLFF
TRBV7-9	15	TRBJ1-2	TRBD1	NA	TGTGCCAGCAGCTTAGGGGTCTCGGGACAGTATGGCTACACCTTC	CASSLGVSGQYGYTF
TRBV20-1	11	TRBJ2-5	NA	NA	TGCAGTGCTCACTTCCAAGAGACCCAGTACTTC	CSAHFQETQYF
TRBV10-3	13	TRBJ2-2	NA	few	TGTGCCATCAACGTCCAGGGGACCGGGGAGCTGTTTTTT	CAINVQGTGELFF
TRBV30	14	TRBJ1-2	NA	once	TGTGCCTGGAGTGTAGTGGCAGCTCGGAGGGGCTACACCTTC	CAWSVVAARRGYTF
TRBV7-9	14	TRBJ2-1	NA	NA	TGTGCCAGCAGCTTGTCACAGGGTCCGAATGAGCAGTTCTTC	CASSLSQGPNEQFF
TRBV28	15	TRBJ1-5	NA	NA	TGTGCCAGCAGTTTACCAGTTCATAGCAATCAGCCCCAGCATTTT	CASSLPVHSNQPQHF
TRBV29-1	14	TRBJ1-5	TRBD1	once	TGCAGCGTCGCAGAACAGGGGCGGAATCAGCCCCAGCATTTT	CSVAEQGRNQPQHF
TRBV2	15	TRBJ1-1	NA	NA	TGTGCCAGCTTGAACCAAGTCCGGTTGAACACTGAAGCTTTCTTT	CASLNQVRLNTEAFF
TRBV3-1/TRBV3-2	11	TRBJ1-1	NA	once	TGTGCCAGCAGCCTCGGGGAGGCAGCTTTCTTT	CASSLGEAAFF
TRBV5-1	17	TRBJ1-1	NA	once	TGCGCCAGCAGTATGGGGATTTTGGGGGGAGGCGGTAATGAAGCTTTCTTT	CASSMGILGGGGNEAFF